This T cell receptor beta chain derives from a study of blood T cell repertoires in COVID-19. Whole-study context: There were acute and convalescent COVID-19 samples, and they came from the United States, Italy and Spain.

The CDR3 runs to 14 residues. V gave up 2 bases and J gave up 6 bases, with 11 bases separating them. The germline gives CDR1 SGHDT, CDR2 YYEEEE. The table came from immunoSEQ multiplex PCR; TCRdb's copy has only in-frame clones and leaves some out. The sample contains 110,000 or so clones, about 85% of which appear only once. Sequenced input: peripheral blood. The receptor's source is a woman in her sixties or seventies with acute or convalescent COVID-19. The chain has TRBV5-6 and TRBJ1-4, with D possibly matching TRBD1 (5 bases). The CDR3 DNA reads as TGTGCCAGCAGCTTAGGGGCGGACGATGAAAAACTGTTTTTT. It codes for CASSLGADDEKLFF.